One and the same sample provided the 2 T cell receptor beta chains below, sequenced in a study of coeliac disease. Data came from immunoSEQ multiplex PCR; TCRdb stores just in-frame clones and leaves some out. The sample contains approximately 6,500 clones, around two thirds of which appear only once. The sample taken for sequencing was lamina propria lymphocytes from the gut. All receptors come from a man over 45 with active celiac disease.

V usage is TRBV19 and J usage is TRBJ2-3; the match to TRBD2 covers 7 bases. The CDR3 totals 16 residues. Germline V CDR1 and CDR2: LNHDA, SQIVND (reference sequence). Trimming at V came to 3 bases and at J to 0 bases, leaving 6 bases not matched to a gene. CDR3 bases: TGTGCCAGTAGTATGATGGGAGGGTCTAGCACAGATACGCAGTATTTT. It yields the protein CASSMMGGSSTDTQYF.

This rearrangement joins TRBV2 to TRBJ1-1, with TRBD1 as a possible D gene (5 bases). Trimming shortened V by 4 bases and J by 1 base, and 19 bases separated the two germline ends. The CDR3 length is 17 residues. CDR1 is SNHLY and CDR2 is FYNNEI in the germline V gene. The CDR3 DNA reads as TGTGCCAGCAGTGGACAAAAGTTAAGGACAACGAACACTGAAGCTTTCTTT. This gives the protein CASSGQKLRTTNTEAFF.